These T cell receptor beta chains were read from a single sample in a study of T cell responses to AZD1222 COVID-19 vaccine. Some clones are missing from TCRdb's copy, which holds only in-frame ones; the method was immunoSEQ multiplex PCR. Of around 88,000 clones in the sample, roughly 90% are singletons; the top ten hold roughly 7.5%. Sequences were derived from peripheral blood, sampled on day 0 of AZD1222 vaccination. All receptors derive from an adult in good health. CDR3s include the opening cysteine and the closing phenylalanine or tryptophan. A D gene is named only where the DNA matches it firmly. Size tells how often a clone was seen (once, few, many) or the class of an expanded clone, and some rows leave it out.

V	size	J	D	CDR3	DNA
TRBV6-5	.	TRBJ2-7	.	CASSRTLSSYEQYF	TGTGCCAGCAGTCGGACTCTCTCTTCCTACGAGCAGTACTTC
TRBV19	.	TRBJ2-1	TRBD1	CASSPTGGYNEQFF	TGTGCCAGTAGTCCGACAGGGGGGTACAATGAGCAGTTCTTC
TRBV6-2/TRBV6-3	.	TRBJ2-7	.	CASSYQGRTYEQYF	TGTGCCAGCAGTTACCAAGGCCGAACCTACGAGCAGTACTTC
TRBV7-9	few	TRBJ1-1	.	CASSPPGGWNTEAFF	TGTGCCAGCAGCCCGCCCGGCGGGTGGAACACTGAAGCTTTCTTT
TRBV7-2	.	TRBJ2-1	TRBD2	CASSLAASGRGEQFF	TGTGCCAGCAGCTTAGCGGCTAGCGGGAGGGGTGAGCAGTTCTTC
TRBV7-6	.	TRBJ2-7	.	CASSQNSYEQYF	TGTGCCAGCAGCCAGAACTCCTACGAGCAGTACTTC
TRBV10-2	.	TRBJ2-3	.	CASAAHKRASAPDTQYF	TGCGCCAGCGCCGCACACAAGAGGGCTAGCGCACCAGATACGCAGTATTTT
TRBV7-2	.	TRBJ2-2	.	CASSPRRALNTGELFF	TGTGCCAGCAGCCCCCGTAGGGCCCTGAACACCGGGGAGCTGTTTTTT
TRBV25-1	.	TRBJ1-2	.	CASSGAPYGYTF	TGTGCCAGCAGTGGGGCCCCCTATGGCTACACCTTC
TRBV7-2	.	TRBJ2-7	TRBD1	CASSSDRVEQYF	TGTGCCAGCAGCTCGGACAGGGTCGAGCAGTACTTC
TRBV7-9	.	TRBJ2-3	TRBD1	CASSLGGGGTDTQYF	TGTGCCAGCAGCTTAGGAGGGGGCGGCACAGATACGCAGTATTTT
TRBV6-1	.	TRBJ1-5	.	CASSERYSYSNQPQHF	TGTGCCAGCAGTGAAAGATATAGTTATAGCAATCAGCCCCAGCATTTT
TRBV7-2	.	TRBJ1-5	.	CASSLVGSGNRQPQHF	TGTGCCAGCAGCTTAGTCGGGTCAGGGAATCGGCAGCCCCAGCATTTT
TRBV6-4	.	TRBJ1-5	.	CASSDSIRETGQAWVFGNQPQHF	TGTGCCAGCAGTGACTCGATTCGCGAGACCGGACAAGCCTGGGTGTTTGGCAATCAGCCCCAGCATTTT
TRBV30	.	TRBJ1-2	.	CAWKLIGQLNYGYTF	TGTGCCTGGAAATTAATAGGACAGCTTAACTATGGCTACACCTTC
TRBV7-2	.	TRBJ2-7	TRBD2	CASSYTSGPYEQYF	TGTGCCAGCAGCTACACTAGCGGGCCCTACGAGCAGTACTTC
TRBV27	.	TRBJ2-7	.	CASSFKAKQYF	TGTGCCAGCAGTTTTAAGGCGAAGCAGTACTTC
TRBV20-1	.	TRBJ1-3	TRBD1	CSASAQGAENTIYF	TGCAGTGCTAGTGCACAGGGGGCGGAAAACACCATATATTTT
TRBV21-1	.	TRBJ1-2	.	CASSTTDRATGYTF	TGTGCCAGCAGCACCACAGACAGGGCCACTGGCTACACCTTC
TRBV3-1/TRBV3-2	.	TRBJ1-4	TRBD1	CASSRNPGTGSEKLFF	TGTGCCAGCAGCCGAAATCCCGGGACAGGGAGTGAAAAACTGTTTTTT
TRBV7-9	.	TRBJ2-2	.	CASSLVAAPPGELFF	TGTGCCAGCAGCTTAGTGGCTGCCCCTCCCGGGGAGCTGTTTTTT
TRBV27	once	TRBJ1-6	TRBD1	CASSSTTGAVNSPLHF	TGTGCCAGCAGTTCCACGACAGGGGCCGTTAATTCACCCCTCCACTTT
TRBV28	once	TRBJ1-5	.	CASSLPGQPQHF	TGTGCCAGCAGTTTACCAGGGCAGCCCCAGCATTTT
TRBV29-1	.	TRBJ2-5	.	CSVEKVRAQETQYF	TGCAGCGTTGAAAAAGTCAGGGCACAAGAGACCCAGTACTTC
TRBV29-1	.	TRBJ1-1	.	CSVRTAVTMNTEAFF	TGCAGCGTTAGGACCGCGGTAACCATGAACACTGAAGCTTTCTTT
TRBV28	.	TRBJ1-2	.	CASSLPQGSIGYTF	TGTGCCAGCAGTTTACCCCAGGGTAGCATTGGCTACACCTTC
TRBV7-2	.	TRBJ2-3	.	CASSFSGDARDTQYF	TGTGCCAGCAGCTTTAGCGGCGATGCTAGAGATACGCAGTATTTT
TRBV24-1	.	TRBJ2-7	.	CATSVPRTVPYEQYF	TGTGCCACCAGTGTCCCGAGGACGGTCCCCTACGAGCAGTACTTC
TRBV6-5	once	TRBJ1-2	TRBD1	CASSYLQGGNYGYTF	TGTGCCAGCAGTTACCTACAGGGGGGGAACTATGGCTACACCTTC
TRBV3-1/TRBV3-2	.	TRBJ1-3	.	CASSEEGIRLLSGNTIYF	TGTGCCAGCAGCGAAGAAGGTATCAGACTCCTCTCTGGAAACACCATATATTTT
TRBV15	.	TRBJ2-1	TRBD2	CATSSLAGDVNEQFF	TGTGCCACCAGCAGCCTAGCGGGAGACGTTAATGAGCAGTTCTTC
TRBV9	.	TRBJ1-1	.	CASSGAGMNTEAFF	TGTGCCAGCAGCGGGGCAGGCATGAACACTGAAGCTTTCTTT
TRBV28	.	TRBJ2-3	.	CASTGGSDTQYF	TGTGCCAGCACCGGGGGTTCAGATACGCAGTATTTT
TRBV6-1	.	TRBJ1-2	.	CASSEALLGAASYGYTF	TGTGCCAGCAGTGAAGCGCTTCTCGGAGCCGCTAGCTATGGCTACACCTTC
TRBV10-3	once	TRBJ1-1	.	CAISLLGNTEAFF	TGTGCCATCTCTCTCCTGGGGAACACTGAAGCTTTCTTT
TRBV19	.	TRBJ1-2	TRBD1	CASSIAGTGGNYGYTF	TGTGCCAGTAGTATAGCCGGGACAGGGGGGAACTATGGCTACACCTTC
TRBV19	.	TRBJ2-3	.	CATRPGGGTDTQYF	TGTGCTACCCGCCCAGGGGGGGGGACAGATACGCAGTATTTT
TRBV24-1	.	TRBJ1-5	TRBD1	CATSEGQGLQPQHF	TGTGCCACCAGTGAAGGACAGGGGCTGCAGCCCCAGCATTTT
TRBV30	.	TRBJ1-1	TRBD1	CAWRAVELVGDRLNTEAFF	TGTGCCTGGAGGGCCGTGGAGCTAGTAGGGGACAGGCTGAACACTGAAGCTTTCTTT
TRBV9	.	TRBJ2-3	TRBD2	CASSVGGGPTDTQYF	TGTGCCAGCAGCGTAGGCGGGGGGCCCACAGATACGCAGTATTTT
TRBV13	.	TRBJ1-2	.	CASSKEGNYGYTF	TGTGCCAGCAGCAAGGAGGGTAACTATGGCTACACCTTC
TRBV9	.	TRBJ1-6	.	CASSEQGGGHSPLHF	TGTGCCAGCAGCGAACAGGGCGGAGGTCATTCACCCCTCCACTTT
TRBV21-1	.	TRBJ2-7	.	CASSKGNPASTEQYF	TGTGCCAGCAGCAAAGGGAACCCGGCTTCAACCGAGCAGTACTTC
TRBV7-8	.	TRBJ2-1	.	CASIGGSWYNEQFF	TGTGCCAGCATCGGAGGCAGCTGGTACAATGAGCAGTTCTTC
TRBV18	.	TRBJ2-1	TRBD1	CASSPGDRNYNEQFF	TGTGCCAGCTCACCAGGGGACAGGAACTACAATGAGCAGTTCTTC
TRBV25-1	.	TRBJ1-4	.	CASELGEKLFF	TGTGCCAGCGAACTGGGAGAAAAACTGTTTTTT
TRBV5-8	.	TRBJ2-1	TRBD2	CASSLEAGVYNEQFF	TGTGCCAGCAGCTTAGAAGCGGGAGTGTACAATGAGCAGTTCTTC
TRBV19	.	TRBJ1-5	.	CASSIVGQGNNQPQHF	TGTGCCAGTAGTATAGTTGGGCAGGGGAACAATCAGCCCCAGCATTTT
TRBV24-1	.	TRBJ2-1	.	CATSDSTDRINEQFF	TGTGCCACCAGTGATTCAACCGACAGGATAAATGAGCAGTTCTTC
TRBV5-1	few	TRBJ1-1	TRBD1	CASRLGSFGTGNTEAFF	TGCGCCAGCAGGCTGGGGTCCTTTGGGACAGGGAACACTGAAGCTTTCTTT